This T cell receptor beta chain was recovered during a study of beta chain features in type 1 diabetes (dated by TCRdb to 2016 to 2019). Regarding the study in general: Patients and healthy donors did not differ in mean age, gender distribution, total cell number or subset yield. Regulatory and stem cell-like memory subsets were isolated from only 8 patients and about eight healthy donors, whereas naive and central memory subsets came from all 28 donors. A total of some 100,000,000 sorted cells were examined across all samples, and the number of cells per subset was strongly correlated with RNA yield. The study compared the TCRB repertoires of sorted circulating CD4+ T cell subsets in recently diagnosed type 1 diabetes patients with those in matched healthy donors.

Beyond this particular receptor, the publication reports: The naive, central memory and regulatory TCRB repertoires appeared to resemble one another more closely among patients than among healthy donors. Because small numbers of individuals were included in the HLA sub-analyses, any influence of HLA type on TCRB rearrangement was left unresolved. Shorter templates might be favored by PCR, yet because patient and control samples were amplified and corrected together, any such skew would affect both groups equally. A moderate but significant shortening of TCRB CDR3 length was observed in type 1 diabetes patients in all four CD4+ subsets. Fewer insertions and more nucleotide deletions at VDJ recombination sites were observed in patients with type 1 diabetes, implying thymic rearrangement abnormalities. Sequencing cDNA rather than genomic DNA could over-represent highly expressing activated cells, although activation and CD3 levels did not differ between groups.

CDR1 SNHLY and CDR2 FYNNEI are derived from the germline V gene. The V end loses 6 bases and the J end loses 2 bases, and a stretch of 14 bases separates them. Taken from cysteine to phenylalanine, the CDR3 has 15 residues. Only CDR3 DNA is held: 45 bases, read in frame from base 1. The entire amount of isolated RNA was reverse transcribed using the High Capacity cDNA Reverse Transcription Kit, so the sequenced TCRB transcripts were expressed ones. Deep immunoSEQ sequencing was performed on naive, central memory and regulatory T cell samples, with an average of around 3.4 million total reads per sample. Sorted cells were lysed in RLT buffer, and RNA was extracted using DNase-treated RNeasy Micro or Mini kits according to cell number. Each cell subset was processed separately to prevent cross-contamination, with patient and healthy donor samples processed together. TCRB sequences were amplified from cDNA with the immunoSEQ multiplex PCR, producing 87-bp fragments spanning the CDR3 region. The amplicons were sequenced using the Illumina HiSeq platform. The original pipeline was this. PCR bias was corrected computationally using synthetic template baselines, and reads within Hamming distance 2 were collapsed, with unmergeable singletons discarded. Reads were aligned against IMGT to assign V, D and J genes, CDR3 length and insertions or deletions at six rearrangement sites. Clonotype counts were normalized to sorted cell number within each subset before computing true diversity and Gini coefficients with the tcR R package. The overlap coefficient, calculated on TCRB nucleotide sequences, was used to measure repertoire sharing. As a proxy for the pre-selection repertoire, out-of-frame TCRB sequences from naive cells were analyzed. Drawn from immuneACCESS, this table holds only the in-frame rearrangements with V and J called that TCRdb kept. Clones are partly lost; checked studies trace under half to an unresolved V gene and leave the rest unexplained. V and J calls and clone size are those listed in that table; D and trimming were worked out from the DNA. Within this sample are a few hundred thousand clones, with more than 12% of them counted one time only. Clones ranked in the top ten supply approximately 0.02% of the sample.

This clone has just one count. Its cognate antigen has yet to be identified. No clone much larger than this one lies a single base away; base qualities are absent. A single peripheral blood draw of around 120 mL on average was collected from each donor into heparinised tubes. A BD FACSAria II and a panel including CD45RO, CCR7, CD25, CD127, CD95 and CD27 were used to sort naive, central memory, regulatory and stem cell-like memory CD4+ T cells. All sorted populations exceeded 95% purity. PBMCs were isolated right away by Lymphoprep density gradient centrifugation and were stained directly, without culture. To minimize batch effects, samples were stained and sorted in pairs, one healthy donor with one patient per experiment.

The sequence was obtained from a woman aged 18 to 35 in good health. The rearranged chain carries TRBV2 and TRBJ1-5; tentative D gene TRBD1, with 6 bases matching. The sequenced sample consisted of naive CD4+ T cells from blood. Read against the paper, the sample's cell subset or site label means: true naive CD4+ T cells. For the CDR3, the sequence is CASSNEGGGNQPQHF. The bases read TGTGCCAGCAGCAACGAAGGGGGAGGCAATCAGCCCCAGCATTTT.